Here is one TCR beta chain with its context. The sample comes from a study of blood T cells in healthy people across ages. Using a J-beta primer mix together with a sample-barcoded 5' primer, a second PCR was run for about 6 to 11 cycles. TCRdb used MiXCR to reprocess the 5' RACE reads, holding one entry per CDR3 protein. The sample carries around 870,000 distinct CDR3 sequences, 29% recorded once. There are 12 residues in the CDR3. V was shortened by 4 bases and J by 8 bases, with 10 bases between the two germline ends. Per germline, CDR1 SGDLS and CDR2 YYNGEE. This TCR was sampled from a woman of 80 years or more in good health. The chain joins TRBV9 to TRBJ2-1; D is unclear. Material for sequencing was blood. As DNA, the CDR3 is TGTGCCAGCAGCAGGCTAAGGGATGAGCAGTTCTTC. Translating it yields CASSRLRDEQFF.